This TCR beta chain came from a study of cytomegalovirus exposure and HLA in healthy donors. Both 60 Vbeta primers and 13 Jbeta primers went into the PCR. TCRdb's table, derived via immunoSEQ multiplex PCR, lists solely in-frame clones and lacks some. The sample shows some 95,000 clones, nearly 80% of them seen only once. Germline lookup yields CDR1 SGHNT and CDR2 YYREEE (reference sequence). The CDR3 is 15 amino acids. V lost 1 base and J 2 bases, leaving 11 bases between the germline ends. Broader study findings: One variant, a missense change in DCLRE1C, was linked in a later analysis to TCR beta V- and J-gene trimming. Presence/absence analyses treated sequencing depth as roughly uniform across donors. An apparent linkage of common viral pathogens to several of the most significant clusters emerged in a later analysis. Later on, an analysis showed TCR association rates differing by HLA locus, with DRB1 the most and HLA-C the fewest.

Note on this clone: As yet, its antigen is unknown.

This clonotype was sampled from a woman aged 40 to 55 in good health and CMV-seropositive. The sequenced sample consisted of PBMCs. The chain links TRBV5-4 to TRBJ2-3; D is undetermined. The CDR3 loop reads CASSLQFAVTDTQYF. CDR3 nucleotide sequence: TGTGCCAGCAGCTTGCAGTTCGCGGTCACAGATACGCAGTATTTT.